The present T cell receptor (beta chain) was sequenced within a study of blood T cell repertoires in COVID-19. Study details: COVID-19 samples collected from the United States, Italy and Spain covered acute and convalescent phases. Nucleic acid was either cDNA or gDNA, and it came from T cells, B-cell-depleted T cells, or PBMCs.

Produced via immunoSEQ multiplex PCR; TCRdb's table is partial and in-frame only. This table holds roughly 81,000 clones, roughly four fifths found once. Germline loops: CDR1 SGHAT, CDR2 FQNNGV. This CDR3 has 11 amino acids. V gave up 5 bases and J gave up 3 bases, with 4 bases separating them. The rearrangement links TRBV11-2 to TRBJ1-1; no reliable D call. The clonotype comes from a woman aged 65 to 85 with acute or convalescent COVID-19. Sequenced: peripheral blood. CDR3 nucleotide sequence: TGTGCCAGCAGCGCGTACACTGAAGCTTTCTTT. It is translated as CASSAYTEAFF.